This T cell receptor beta chain is from a study of OX40 agonist ivuxolimab in advanced cancers. Study-wide context: Each dose-escalation patient presented with hepatocellular carcinoma, melanoma, renal cell or head and neck cancer.

Using immunoSEQ multiplex PCR, the repertoire was profiled, and TCRdb retains in-frame clones only, with some absent. The table records 40,000 or so clones, around 88% of them present only once. V gave up 5 bases and J gave up 0 bases; unmatched junction bases: 2. CDR1 and CDR2 (germline): SGHTA, FQGNSA. CDR3 length equals 15 residues. Autoimmune disease history or systemic immunosuppression disqualified patients. Sequenced material: CD4+ or CD8+ T cells sorted from blood, taken in a trial of the OX40 agonist ivuxolimab. The TCR sequence derives from an adult with an advanced solid tumor such as melanoma, head and neck, liver or kidney cancer. J is TRBJ2-1 and V is TRBV7-2; 9 bases line up with TRBD1. The CDR3 DNA sequence: TGTGCCAGCAGCCAGACAGGGGGCTCCTACAATGAGCAGTTCTTC. Its protein product is CASSQTGGSYNEQFF.